Listed below are T cell receptor beta chains from one sample, sequenced in a study of identical twins. TCRdb reprocessed the 5' RACE reads via MiXCR and lists one record per CDR3 protein. This sample carries some 900,000 distinct CDR3 sequences, about 12% of them seen once, and the ten largest clones take roughly 1.6%. These data were likewise used in another study, on yellow fever vaccine responses in identical twins.

Sequenced input: PBMCs. The receptors originated from a woman aged 18 to 35 in good health. Each CDR3 is given without its conserved first and last residue.

v_gene: TRBV15; CDR3aa: ATSERNWKLF
v_gene: TRBV4-1; CDR3aa: ASSQDVQDYGYT
v_gene: TRBV2; CDR3aa: ASSEKGASGVNEQF
v_gene: TRBV2; CDR3aa: AIRTGNNEQF
v_gene: TRBV10-3; CDR3aa: AISESFEAF
v_gene: TRBV18; CDR3aa: ASSKGEETQY
v_gene: TRBV6-1; CDR3aa: ASSEGGVGFQETQY
v_gene: TRBV5-5; CDR3aa: ASSLEGFRYEQY
v_gene: TRBV12-3/TRBV12-4; CDR3aa: ASSSTGFANQPQH
v_gene: TRBV5-1; CDR3aa: ASSLWILAGAPDTQY
v_gene: TRBV2; CDR3aa: ASSEPWTITDTQY
v_gene: TRBV7-8; CDR3aa: ASRQGPPATGELF
v_gene: TRBV18; CDR3aa: ASSGRTPLTDTQY
v_gene: TRBV3-1; CDR3aa: ASSWTHGTGELF
v_gene: TRBV20-1; CDR3aa: SAGSGRVKTEAF
v_gene: TRBV6-1; CDR3aa: ASTTGQGANTGELF
v_gene: TRBV2; CDR3aa: ASSTTGQRKLGQGWGETQY